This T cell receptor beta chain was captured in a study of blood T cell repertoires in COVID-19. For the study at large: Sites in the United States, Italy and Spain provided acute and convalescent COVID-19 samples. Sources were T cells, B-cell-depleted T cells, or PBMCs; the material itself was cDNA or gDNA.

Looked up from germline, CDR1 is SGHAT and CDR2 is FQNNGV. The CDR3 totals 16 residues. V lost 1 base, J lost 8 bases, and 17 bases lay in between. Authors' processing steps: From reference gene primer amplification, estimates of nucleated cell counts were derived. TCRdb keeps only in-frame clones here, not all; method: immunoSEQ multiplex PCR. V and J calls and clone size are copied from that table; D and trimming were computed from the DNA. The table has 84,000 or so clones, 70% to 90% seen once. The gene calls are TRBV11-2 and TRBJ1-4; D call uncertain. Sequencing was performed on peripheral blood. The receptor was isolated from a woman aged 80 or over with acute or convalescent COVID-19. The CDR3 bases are TGTGCCAGCAGCTTAGGTCAGAGCGGCTTCTCGGAAAAACTGTTTTTT. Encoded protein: CASSLGQSGFSEKLFF.